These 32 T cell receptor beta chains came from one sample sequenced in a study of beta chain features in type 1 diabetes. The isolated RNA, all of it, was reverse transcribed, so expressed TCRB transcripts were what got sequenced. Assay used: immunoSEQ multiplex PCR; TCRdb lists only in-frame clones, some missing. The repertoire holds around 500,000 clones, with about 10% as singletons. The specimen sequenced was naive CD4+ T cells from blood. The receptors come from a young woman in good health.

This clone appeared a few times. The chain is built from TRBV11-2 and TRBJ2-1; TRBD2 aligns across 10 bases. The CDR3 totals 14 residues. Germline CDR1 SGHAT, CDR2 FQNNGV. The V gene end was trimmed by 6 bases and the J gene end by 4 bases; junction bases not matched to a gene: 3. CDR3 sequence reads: CASSRAGGYNEQFF. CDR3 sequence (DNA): TGTGCCAGCAGTAGAGCGGGGGGGTACAATGAGCAGTTCTTC.

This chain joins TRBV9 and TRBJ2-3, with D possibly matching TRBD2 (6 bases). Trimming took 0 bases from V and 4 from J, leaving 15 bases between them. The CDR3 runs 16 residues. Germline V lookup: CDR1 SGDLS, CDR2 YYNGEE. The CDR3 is CASSVATGREADTQYF. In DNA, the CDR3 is TGTGCCAGCAGCGTAGCTACCGGCAGGGAGGCAGATACGCAGTATTTT.

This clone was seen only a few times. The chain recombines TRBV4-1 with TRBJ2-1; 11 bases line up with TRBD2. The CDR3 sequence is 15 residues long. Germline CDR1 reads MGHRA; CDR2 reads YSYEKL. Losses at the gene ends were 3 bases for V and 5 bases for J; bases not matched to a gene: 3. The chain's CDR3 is CASSHLLAGDNEQFF. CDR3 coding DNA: TGCGCCAGCAGCCATTTACTAGCGGGAGACAATGAGCAGTTCTTC.

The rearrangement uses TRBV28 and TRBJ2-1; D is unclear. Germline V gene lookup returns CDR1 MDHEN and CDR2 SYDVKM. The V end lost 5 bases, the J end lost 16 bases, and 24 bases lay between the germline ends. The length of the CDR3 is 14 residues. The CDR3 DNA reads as TGTGCCAGCAGTCTAACGGTTCGGGTCAATTCGTTTTTCTTC. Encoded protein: CASSLTVRVNSFFF.

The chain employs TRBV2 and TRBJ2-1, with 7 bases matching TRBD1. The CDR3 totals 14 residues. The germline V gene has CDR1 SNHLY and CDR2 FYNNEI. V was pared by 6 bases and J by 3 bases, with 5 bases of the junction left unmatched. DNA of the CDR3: TGTGCCAGCAGGGTAGGGGGCTACTACAATGAGCAGTTCTTC. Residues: CASRVGGYYNEQFF. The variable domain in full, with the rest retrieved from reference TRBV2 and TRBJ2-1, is EPEVTQTPSHQVTQMGQEVILRCVPISNHLYFYWYRQILGQKVEFLVSFYNNEISEKSEIFDDQFSVERPDGSNFTLKIRSTKLEDSAMYFCASRVGGYYNEQFFGPGTRLTVL.

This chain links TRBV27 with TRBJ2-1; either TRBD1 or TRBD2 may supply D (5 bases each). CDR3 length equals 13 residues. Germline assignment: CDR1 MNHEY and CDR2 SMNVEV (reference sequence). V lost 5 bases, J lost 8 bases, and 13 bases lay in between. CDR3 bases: TGTGCCAGCAGTAGGGGACGAGACCATGAGCAGTTCTTC. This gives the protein CASSRGRDHEQFF.

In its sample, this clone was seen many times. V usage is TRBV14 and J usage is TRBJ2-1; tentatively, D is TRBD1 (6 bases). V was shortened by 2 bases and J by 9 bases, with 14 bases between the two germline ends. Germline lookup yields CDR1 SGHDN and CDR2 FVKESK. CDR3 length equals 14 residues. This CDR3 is CASSQNYRVTEQFF. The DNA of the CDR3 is TGTGCCAGCAGCCAAAACTACAGGGTTACTGAGCAGTTCTTC. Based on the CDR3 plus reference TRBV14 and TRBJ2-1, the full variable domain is EAGVTQFPSHSVIEKGQTVTLRCDPISGHDNLYWYRRVMGKEIKFLLHFVKESKQDESGMPNNRFLAERTGGTYSTLKVQPAELEDSGVYFCASSQNYRVTEQFFGPGTRLTVL.

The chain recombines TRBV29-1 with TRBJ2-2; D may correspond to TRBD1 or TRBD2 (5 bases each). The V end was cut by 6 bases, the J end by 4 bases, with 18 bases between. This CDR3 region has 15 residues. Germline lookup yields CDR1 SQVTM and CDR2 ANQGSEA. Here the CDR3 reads CSVALGVRGTGELFF. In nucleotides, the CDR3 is TGCAGCGTGGCCCTGGGGGTCCGAGGCACCGGGGAGCTGTTTTTT.

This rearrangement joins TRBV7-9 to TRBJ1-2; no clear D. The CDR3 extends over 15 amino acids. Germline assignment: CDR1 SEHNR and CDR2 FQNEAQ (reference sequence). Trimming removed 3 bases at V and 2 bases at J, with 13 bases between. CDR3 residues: CASSFWPAQNYGYTF. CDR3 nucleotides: TGTGCCAGCAGCTTTTGGCCCGCTCAAAACTATGGCTACACCTTC. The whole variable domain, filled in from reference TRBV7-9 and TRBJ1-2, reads DTGVSQNPRHKITKRGQNVTFRCDPISEHNRLYWYRQTLGQGPEFLTYFQNEAQLEKSRLLSDRFSAERPKGSFSTLEIQRTEQGDSAMYLCASSFWPAQNYGYTFGSGTRLTVV.

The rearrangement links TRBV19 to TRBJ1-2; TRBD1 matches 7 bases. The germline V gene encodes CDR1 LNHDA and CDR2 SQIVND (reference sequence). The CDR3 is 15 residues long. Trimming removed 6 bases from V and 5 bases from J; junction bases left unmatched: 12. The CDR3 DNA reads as TGTGCCAGTAGCTCTTCCGGGACAGCAGAATATGGCTACACCTTC. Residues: CASSSSGTAEYGYTF.

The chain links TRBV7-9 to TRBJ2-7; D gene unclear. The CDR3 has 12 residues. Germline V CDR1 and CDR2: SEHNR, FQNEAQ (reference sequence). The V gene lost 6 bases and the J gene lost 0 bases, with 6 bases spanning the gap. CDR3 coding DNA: TGTGCCAGCAGTTTTAGCTCCTACGAGCAGTACGTC. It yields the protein CASSFSSYEQYV.

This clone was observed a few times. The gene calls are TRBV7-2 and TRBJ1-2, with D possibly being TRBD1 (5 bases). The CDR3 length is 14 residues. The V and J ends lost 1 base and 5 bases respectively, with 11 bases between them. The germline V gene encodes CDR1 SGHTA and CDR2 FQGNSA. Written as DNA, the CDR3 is TGTGCCAGCAGCTTAGTGCAGGGCTGGTATGGCTACACCTTC. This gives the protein CASSLVQGWYGYTF. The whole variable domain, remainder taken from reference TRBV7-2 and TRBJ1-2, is GAGVSQSPSNKVTEKGKDVELRCDPISGHTALYWYRQSLGQGLEFLIYFQGNSAPDKSGLPSDRFSAERTGGSVSTLTIQRTQQEDSAVYLCASSLVQGWYGYTFGSGTRLTVV.

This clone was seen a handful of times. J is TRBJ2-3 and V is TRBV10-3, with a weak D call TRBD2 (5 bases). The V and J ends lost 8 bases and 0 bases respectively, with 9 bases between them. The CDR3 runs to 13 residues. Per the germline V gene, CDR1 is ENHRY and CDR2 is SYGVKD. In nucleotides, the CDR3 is TGTGCCATCGCCCGGGGTAGCACAGATACGCAGTATTTT. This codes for CAIARGSTDTQYF.

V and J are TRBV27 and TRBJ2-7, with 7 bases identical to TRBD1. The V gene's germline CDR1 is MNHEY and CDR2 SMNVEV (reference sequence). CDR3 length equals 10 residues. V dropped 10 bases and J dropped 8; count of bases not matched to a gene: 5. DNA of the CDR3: TGTGCCACTGAGGGGGCGAAGCAGTACGTC. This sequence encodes CATEGAKQYV.

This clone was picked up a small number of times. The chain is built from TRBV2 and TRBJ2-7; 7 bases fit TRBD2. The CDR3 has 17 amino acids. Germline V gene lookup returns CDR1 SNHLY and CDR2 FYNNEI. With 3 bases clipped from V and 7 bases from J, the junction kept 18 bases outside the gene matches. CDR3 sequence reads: CASSEHGASSGAGEQYV. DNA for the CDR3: TGTGCCAGCAGTGAGCACGGCGCTTCGAGCGGGGCAGGGGAGCAGTACGTC.

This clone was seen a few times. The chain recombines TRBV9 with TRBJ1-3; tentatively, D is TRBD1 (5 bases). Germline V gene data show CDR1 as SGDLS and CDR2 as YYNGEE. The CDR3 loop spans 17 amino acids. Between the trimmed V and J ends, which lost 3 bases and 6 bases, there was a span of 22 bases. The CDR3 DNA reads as TGTGCCAGCAGCGCTCGAGGGTCTCGGGGGGTTAAAAACACCATATATTTT. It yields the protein CASSARGSRGVKNTIYF. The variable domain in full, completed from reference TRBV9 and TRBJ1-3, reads DSGVTQTPKHLITATGQRVTLRCSPRSGDLSVYWYQQSLDQGLQFLIQYYNGEERAKGNILERFSAQQFPDLHSELNLSSLELGDSALYFCASSARGSRGVKNTIYFGEGSWLTVV.

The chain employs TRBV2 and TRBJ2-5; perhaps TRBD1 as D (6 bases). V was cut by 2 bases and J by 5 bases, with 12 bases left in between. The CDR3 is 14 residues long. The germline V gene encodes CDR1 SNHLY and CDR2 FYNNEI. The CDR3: CASSELGGVETQYF. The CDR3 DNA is TGTGCCAGCAGTGAACTTGGGGGCGTTGAGACCCAGTACTTC. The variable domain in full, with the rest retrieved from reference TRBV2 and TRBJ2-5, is EPEVTQTPSHQVTQMGQEVILRCVPISNHLYFYWYRQILGQKVEFLVSFYNNEISEKSEIFDDQFSVERPDGSNFTLKIRSTKLEDSAMYFCASSELGGVETQYFGPGTRLLVL.

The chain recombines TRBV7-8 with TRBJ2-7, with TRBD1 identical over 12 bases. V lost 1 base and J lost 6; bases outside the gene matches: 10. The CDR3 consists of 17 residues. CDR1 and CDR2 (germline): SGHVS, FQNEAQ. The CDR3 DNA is TGTGCCAGCAGCTTAGGGTGGCGGGACAGGGGGCGTCCCGAGCAGTACTTC. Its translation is CASSLGWRDRGRPEQYF. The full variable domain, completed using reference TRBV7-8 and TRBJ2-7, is GAGVSQSPRYKVAKRGQDVALRCDPISGHVSLFWYQQALGQGPEFLTYFQNEAQLDKSGLPSDRFFAERPEGSVSTLKIQRTQQEDSAVYLCASSLGWRDRGRPEQYFGPGTRLTVT.

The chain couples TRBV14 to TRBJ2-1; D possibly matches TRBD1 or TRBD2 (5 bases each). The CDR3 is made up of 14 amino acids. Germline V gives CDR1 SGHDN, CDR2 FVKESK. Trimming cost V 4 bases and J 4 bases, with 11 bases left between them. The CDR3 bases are TGTGCCAGCAGCCTGGGACCGATTTACAATGAGCAGTTCTTC. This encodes CASSLGPIYNEQFF.

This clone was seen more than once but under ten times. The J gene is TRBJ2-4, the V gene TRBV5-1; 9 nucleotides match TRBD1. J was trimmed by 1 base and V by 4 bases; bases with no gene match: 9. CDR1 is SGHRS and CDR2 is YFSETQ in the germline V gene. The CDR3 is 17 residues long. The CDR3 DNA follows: TGCGCCAGCAGCATTGACCCCGGGACAGGGGCCAAAAACATTCAGTACTTC. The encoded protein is CASSIDPGTGAKNIQYF.

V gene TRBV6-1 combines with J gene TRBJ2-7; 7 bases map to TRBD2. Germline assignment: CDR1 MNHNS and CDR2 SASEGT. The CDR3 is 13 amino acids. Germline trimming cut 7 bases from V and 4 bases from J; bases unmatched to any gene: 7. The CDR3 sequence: CASTASGFYEQYV. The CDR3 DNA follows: TGTGCCAGCACGGCTAGCGGTTTTTACGAGCAGTACGTC.

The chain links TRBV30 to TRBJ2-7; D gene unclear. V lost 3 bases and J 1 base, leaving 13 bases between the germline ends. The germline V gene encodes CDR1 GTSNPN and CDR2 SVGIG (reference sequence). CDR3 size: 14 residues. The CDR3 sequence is CAWRTSGSSYEQYF. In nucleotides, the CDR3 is TGTGCCTGGAGAACCTCCGGGTCTTCCTACGAGCAGTACTTC.

The CDR3 DNA reads TGTGCCACCTTGGGACAGGTTTTTACTGAAGCTTTCTTT. Protein sequence: CATLGQVFTEAFF. V usage is TRBV28 and J usage is TRBJ1-1, with TRBD1 identical over 8 bases. This CDR3 region has 13 residues. Trimming at V came to 10 bases and at J to 5 bases, leaving 9 bases not matched to a gene. Germline V lookup: CDR1 MDHEN, CDR2 SYDVKM.

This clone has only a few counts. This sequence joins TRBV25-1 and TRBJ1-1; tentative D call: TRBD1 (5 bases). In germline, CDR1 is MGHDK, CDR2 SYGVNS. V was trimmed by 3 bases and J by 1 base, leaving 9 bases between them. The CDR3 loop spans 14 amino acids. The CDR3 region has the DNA TGTGCCAGCAGTGATTACGGGGGGAACACTGAAGCTTTCTTT. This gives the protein CASSDYGGNTEAFF.

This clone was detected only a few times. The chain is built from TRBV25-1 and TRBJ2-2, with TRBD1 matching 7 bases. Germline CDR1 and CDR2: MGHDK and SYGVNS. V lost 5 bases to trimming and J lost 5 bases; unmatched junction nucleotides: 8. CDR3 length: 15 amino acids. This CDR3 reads CASSSPGQPTGELFF. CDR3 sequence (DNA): TGTGCCAGCAGTTCACCGGGACAGCCGACCGGGGAGCTGTTTTTT. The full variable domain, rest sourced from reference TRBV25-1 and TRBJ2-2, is EADIYQTPRYLVIGTGKKITLECSQTMGHDKMYWYQQDPGMELHLIHYSYGVNSTEKGDLSSESTVSRIRTEHFPLTLESARPSHTSQYLCASSSPGQPTGELFFGEGSRLTVL.

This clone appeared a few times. CDR3 coding DNA: TGCGCCAGCAGCCAAGCTAAGACAGGCATTGTGGGATTGACCTTC. This codes for CASSQAKTGIVGLTF. The V and J genes are TRBV4-1 and TRBJ1-2; perhaps TRBD1 as D (6 bases). Trimming took 1 base from V and 14 from J, leaving 23 bases between them. CDR1 MGHRA and CDR2 YSYEKL come from the germline V gene. The CDR3 loop spans 15 amino acids.

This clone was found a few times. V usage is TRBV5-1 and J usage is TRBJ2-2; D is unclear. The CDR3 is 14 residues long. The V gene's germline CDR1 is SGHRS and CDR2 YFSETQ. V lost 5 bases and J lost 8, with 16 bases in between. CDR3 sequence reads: CASRFSHAGGELFF. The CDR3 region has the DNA TGCGCCAGCAGGTTCTCCCATGCCGGAGGGGAGCTGTTTTTT.

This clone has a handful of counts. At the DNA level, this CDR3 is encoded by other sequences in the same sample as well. The CDR3 spells CASSPGTGGEETQYF. Written as DNA, the CDR3 is TGTGCCAGCTCACCGGGGACAGGGGGCGAGGAGACCCAGTACTTC. This rearrangement joins TRBV18 to TRBJ2-5; 12 bases are a match to TRBD1. CDR1 and CDR2 from the germline V gene are KGHSH and LQKENI. V lost 3 bases and J lost 5; bases outside the gene matches: 4. This CDR3 has 15 residues.

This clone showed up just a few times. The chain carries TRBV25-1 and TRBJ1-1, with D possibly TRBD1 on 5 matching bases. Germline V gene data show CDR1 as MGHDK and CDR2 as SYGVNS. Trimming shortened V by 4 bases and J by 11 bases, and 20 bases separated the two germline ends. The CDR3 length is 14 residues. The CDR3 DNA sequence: TGTGCCAGCAGTGGCGCTGGGACCTCCCGTGGGGCTTTCTTT. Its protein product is CASSGAGTSRGAFF.

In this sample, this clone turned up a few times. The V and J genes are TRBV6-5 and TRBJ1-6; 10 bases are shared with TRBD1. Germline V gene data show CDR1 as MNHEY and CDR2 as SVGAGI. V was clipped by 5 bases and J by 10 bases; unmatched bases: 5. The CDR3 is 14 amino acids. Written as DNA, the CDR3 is TGTGCCAGCAGTGGCCGGACAGGGGGATCACCCCTCCACTTT. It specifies CASSGRTGGSPLHF.

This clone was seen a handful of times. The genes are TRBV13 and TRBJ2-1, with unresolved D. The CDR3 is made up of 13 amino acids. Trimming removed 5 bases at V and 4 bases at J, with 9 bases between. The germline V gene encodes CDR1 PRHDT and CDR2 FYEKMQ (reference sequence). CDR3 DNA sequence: TGTGCCAGCAGCCCGAGAAGGTACAATGAGCAGTTCTTC. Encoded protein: CASSPRRYNEQFF.

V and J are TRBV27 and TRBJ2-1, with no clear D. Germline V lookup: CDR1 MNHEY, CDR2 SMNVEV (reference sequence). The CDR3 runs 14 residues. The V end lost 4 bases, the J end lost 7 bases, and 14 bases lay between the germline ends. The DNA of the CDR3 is TGTGCCAGCAGTTCGACGGGCCCGCAGAATGAGCAGTTCTTC. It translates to CASSSTGPQNEQFF.